Listed below are T cell receptor beta chains from one sample, sequenced in a study of molecular identifiers for immune sequencing clone quantification. MiXCR, run by TCRdb on the PCR reads, gives a single entry per CDR3 protein. The data hold approximately 500,000 distinct CDR3 sequences, with about 26% observed a single time. Sequencing was carried out using naive CD8+ T cells from blood, with Jurkat cell RNA spiked in. The source is a human donor in good health. Some libraries in this study had Jurkat cell RNA spiked in. The CDR3 runs from the conserved cysteine through the conserved F or W. Fields, in order: D gene, V gene, J gene, clone size, CDR3 DNA, CDR3 protein. D genes are given only for firm matches. Clone size, where shown, is once, few, many, or a class for clones that have expanded.

.	TRBV28	TRBJ1-1	many	TGTGCCAGCAGTTTAAAGACACTTGAAGCTTTCTTT	CASSLKTLEAFF
.	TRBV29-1	TRBJ2-7	many	TGCAGCGCTTTGGGGCAAAATGGGGACGAGCAGTACTTC	CSALGQNGDEQYF
.	TRBV29-1	TRBJ2-7	many	TGCAGCGTTGAAGGTCGATCGGGCGAGCAGTACTTC	CSVEGRSGEQYF
.	TRBV15	TRBJ1-3	.	TGTGCCACCAGCAGAGCTTCGGACACCTACTCTGGAAACACCATATATTTT	CATSRASDTYSGNTIYF
.	TRBV7-9	TRBJ2-7	many	TGTGCCAGCAGCTTTCCGGGTACGGGGGAGCAGTACTTC	CASSFPGTGEQYF
.	TRBV6-6	TRBJ1-4	.	TGTGCCAGCAGTTTCTGGACAGATTCTCGTGAAAAACTGTTTTTT	CASSFWTDSREKLFF
TRBD1	TRBV7-8	TRBJ1-5	.	TGTGCCAGCAGCTTATACCAGGGGGCGAGCGTTGAGCCCCAGCATTTT	CASSLYQGASVEPQHF
TRBD2	TRBV9	TRBJ2-7	few	TGTGCCAGCAGCGTAGGACCTAGCGGGGGGGCCTACGAGCAGTACTTC	CASSVGPSGGAYEQYF
.	TRBV10-3	TRBJ1-5	many	TGTGCCATCAGTGAGGCACAGGGAAACCAGCCCCAGCATTTT	CAISEAQGNQPQHF
.	TRBV10-1	TRBJ2-7	.	TGCGCCAGCGGGGAGCCCACCTACGAGCAGTACTTC	CASGEPTYEQYF
TRBD1	TRBV27	TRBJ1-1	.	TGTGCCAGCAGCCTAGCGGGACAGGGGACCACTGAAGCTTTCTTT	CASSLAGQGTTEAFF
TRBD2	TRBV20-1	TRBJ2-3	.	TGCAGTGCTAGAGATTCCGGGACTAGCGGGGTCAAGCAGTATTTT	CSARDSGTSGVKQYF
TRBD1	TRBV7-9	TRBJ1-1	once	TGTGCCAGCGGCTCACGACAGGGGGGCACTGAAGCTTTCTTT	CASGSRQGGTEAFF
.	TRBV5-6	TRBJ2-1	.	TGTGCCAGCAGCCAGGCCGCCTACAATGAGCAGTTCTTC	CASSQAAYNEQFF
.	TRBV24-1	TRBJ2-1	.	TGTGCCACCAGTGATTTGGAGTCAAGCTCCTACAATGAGCAGTTCTTC	CATSDLESSSYNEQFF
.	TRBV27	TRBJ1-1	once	TGTGCCAGCAGTAGGGGCAGCGCCATGGAAGCTTTCTTT	CASSRGSAMEAFF
.	TRBV19	TRBJ1-5	.	TGTGCCAGTAGTATTGGTTACGGGGGTCACGACCAGCCCCAGCATTTT	CASSIGYGGHDQPQHF
TRBD1	TRBV27	TRBJ1-1	.	TGTGCCAGCAGCACTAGGACAGGGACGAACACTGAAGCTTTCTTT	CASSTRTGTNTEAFF
TRBD2	TRBV7-2	TRBJ2-1	.	TGTGCCAGCAGCCCCCTAGCCGGGACTAGCGGGATCGGGCAGTTCTTC	CASSPLAGTSGIGQFF
.	TRBV6-2/TRBV6-3	TRBJ1-1	many	TGTGCCAGCAGTTACGTCGGGGGAGGGACTGAAGCTTTCTTT	CASSYVGGGTEAFF
.	TRBV30	TRBJ2-7	few	TGTGCCTGGAGCCTAGTAGGAGGGCTGGAGGGAGAGCAGTACTTC	CAWSLVGGLEGEQYF
TRBD1	TRBV19	TRBJ1-1	.	TGTGCCAGTAGTGCCGAACAGGGGTTGGACACTGAAGCTTTCTTT	CASSAEQGLDTEAFF
.	TRBV7-9	TRBJ2-7	few	TGTGCCACCCCCGGGATAGGCGGCATCGAGCAGTACTTC	CATPGIGGIEQYF
.	TRBV7-8	TRBJ1-1	.	TGTGCCAGCAGCTTAGGTAATCAGGGGCAATGGACTGAAGCTTTCTTT	CASSLGNQGQWTEAFF
TRBD2	TRBV20-1	TRBJ2-2	few	TGCAGTGCTATCCGGGACTATAACACCGGGGAGCTGTTTTTT	CSAIRDYNTGELFF
TRBD1	TRBV12-3/TRBV12-4	TRBJ1-1	many	TGTGCCAGCCGGGACAGCGAGATGAACACTGAAGCTTTCTTT	CASRDSEMNTEAFF
.	TRBV7-9	TRBJ2-7	.	TGTGCCAGCAGCCAATCAGGGTATCAGTACGAGCAGTACTTC	CASSQSGYQYEQYF
.	TRBV6-2/TRBV6-3	TRBJ2-7	few	TGTGCCAGCAGTCCCTTCAACGACGAGCAGTACTTC	CASSPFNDEQYF
.	TRBV6-5	TRBJ2-3	many	TGTGCCAGCAGTTACGGAGGAGGGGGGCTCGGAGATACGCAGTATTTT	CASSYGGGGLGDTQYF
.	TRBV30	TRBJ2-5	many	TGTGCCTGGAGTGTAGGTTCCGGGTTTGAGACCCAGTACTTC	CAWSVGSGFETQYF
.	TRBV28	TRBJ2-7	few	TGTGCCAGCAGTTTAGGGGTCCGGGACTCGGGAAAAGACGAGCAGTACTTC	CASSLGVRDSGKDEQYF
TRBD2	TRBV6-5	TRBJ2-1	.	TGTGCCAGCAGTGGGTCGGGAGGGGACAATGAGCAGTTCTTC	CASSGSGGDNEQFF
TRBD1	TRBV11-2	TRBJ2-7	.	TGTGCCAGCAGCTTATGGCCCGGTTCCGAGACAGGGGTCTACGAGCAGTACTTC	CASSLWPGSETGVYEQYF
.	TRBV4-3	TRBJ1-1	few	TGCGCCAGCAGCCCATCTCACGCAGGGATGAACACTGAAGCTTTCTTT	CASSPSHAGMNTEAFF